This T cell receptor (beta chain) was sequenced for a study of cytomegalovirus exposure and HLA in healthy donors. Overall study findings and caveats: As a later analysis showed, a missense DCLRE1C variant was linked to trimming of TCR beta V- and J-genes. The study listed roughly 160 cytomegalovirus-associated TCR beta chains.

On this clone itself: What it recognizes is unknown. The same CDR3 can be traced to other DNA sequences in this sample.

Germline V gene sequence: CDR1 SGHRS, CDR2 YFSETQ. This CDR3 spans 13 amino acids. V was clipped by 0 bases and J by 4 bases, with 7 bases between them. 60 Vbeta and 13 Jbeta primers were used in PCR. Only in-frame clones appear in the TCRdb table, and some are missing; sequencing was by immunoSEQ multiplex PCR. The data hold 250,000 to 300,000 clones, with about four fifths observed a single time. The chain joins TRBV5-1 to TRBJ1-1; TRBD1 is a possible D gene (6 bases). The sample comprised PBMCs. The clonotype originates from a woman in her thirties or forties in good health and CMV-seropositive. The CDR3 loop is CASSLDRATEAFF. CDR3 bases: TGCGCCAGCAGCTTGGACAGGGCCACTGAAGCTTTCTTT.